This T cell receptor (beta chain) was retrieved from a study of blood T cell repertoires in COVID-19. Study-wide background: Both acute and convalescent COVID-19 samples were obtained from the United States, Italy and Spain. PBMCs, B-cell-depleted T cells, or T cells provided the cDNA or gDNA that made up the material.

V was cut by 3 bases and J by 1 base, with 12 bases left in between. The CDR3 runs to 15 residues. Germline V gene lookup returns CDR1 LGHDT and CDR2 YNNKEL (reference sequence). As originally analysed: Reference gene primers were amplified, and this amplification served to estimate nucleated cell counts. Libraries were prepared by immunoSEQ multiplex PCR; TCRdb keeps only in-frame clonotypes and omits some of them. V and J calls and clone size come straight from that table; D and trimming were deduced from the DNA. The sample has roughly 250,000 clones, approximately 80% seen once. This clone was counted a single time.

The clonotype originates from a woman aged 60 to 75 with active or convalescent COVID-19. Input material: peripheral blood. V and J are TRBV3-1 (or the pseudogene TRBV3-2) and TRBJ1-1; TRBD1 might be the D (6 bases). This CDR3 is CASSQSDRRNTEAFF. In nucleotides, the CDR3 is TGTGCCAGCAGCCAGTCAGACAGGAGGAACACTGAAGCTTTCTTT.